The 6 T cell receptor beta chains in this list originate from one sample, sequenced in a study of T cell responses to AZD1222 COVID-19 vaccine. The table came from immunoSEQ multiplex PCR; TCRdb's copy has only in-frame clones and leaves some out. The repertoire has under 200,000 clones, 90% to 95% of them found once; the top ten carry roughly 4%. Sample: peripheral blood, taken 28 days after the second dose of the MenACWY control vaccine. The source is an adult who received the MenACWY meningococcal vaccine as a control.

This chain connects TRBV27 to TRBJ1-6; the D is unclear. CDR1 and CDR2 from the germline V gene are MNHEY and SMNVEV (reference sequence). The CDR3 covers 17 residues. V was trimmed by 0 bases and J by 0 bases, leaving 9 bases between them. The DNA of the CDR3 is TGTGCCAGCAGTTTATCGGAGGTTTTCTCCTATAATTCACCCCTCCACTTT. This codes for CASSLSEVFSYNSPLHF.

This chain links TRBV10-3 with TRBJ2-1; D perhaps matches TRBD2 (5 bases). Germline CDR1 reads ENHRY; CDR2 reads SYGVKD. The CDR3 covers 15 residues. Trimming removed 4 bases at V and 6 bases at J, with 16 bases between. DNA for the CDR3: TGTGCCATCAGTGGAATGGCTAGCAACGCCAATGAGCAGTTCTTC. It specifies CAISGMASNANEQFF.

The chain combines TRBV11-3 with TRBJ2-7, with D unclear. Germline-derived CDR1 and CDR2 are SGHNT and YENEEA. V lost 0 bases and J 4 bases, leaving 13 bases between the germline ends. This CDR3 is 15 amino acids long. CDR3 nucleotides: TGTGCCAGCAGCTTAGAGCCGGGTACGCAATACGAGCAGTACTTC. The encoded protein is CASSLEPGTQYEQYF.

This sequence joins TRBV3-1 (or the pseudogene TRBV3-2) and TRBJ2-5; perhaps TRBD1 as D (6 bases). CDR3 length: 14 amino acids. Germline CDR1 is LGHDT and CDR2 is YNNKEL (reference sequence). Trimming cost V 4 bases and J 5 bases, with 14 bases left between them. The CDR3 region is CASSRGQPVETQYF. The CDR3 coding sequence is TGTGCCAGCAGCCGCGGACAGCCGGTGGAGACCCAGTACTTC.

This chain joins TRBV14 and TRBJ2-6; 7 bases agree with TRBD2. CDR1 SGHDN and CDR2 FVKESK come from the germline V gene. CDR3 length: 20 residues. V lost 4 bases and J lost 0; bases outside the gene matches: 15. The CDR3 sequence is CASSRRSSREGSSGANVLTF. In DNA form, the CDR3 reads TGTGCCAGCAGCCGTCGATCGTCTAGGGAGGGAAGCTCTGGGGCCAACGTCCTGACTTTC.

To note about this clone: Other DNA sequences of this sample code for an identical CDR3. V is TRBV12-3 or TRBV12-4 and J is TRBJ1-1; D gene unclear. Trimming cost V 3 bases and J 1 base, with 6 bases left between them. The CDR3 consists of 13 residues. CDR3 residues: CASSFRQNTEAFF. CDR3 sequence (DNA): TGTGCCAGCAGTTTCAGACAGAACACTGAAGCTTTCTTT.